This T cell receptor (beta chain) is from a study of shared clonotypes between healthy human individuals. Background on the study: Researchers assigned three CD4 naive, three CD4 memory, two CD8 naive and one CD8 memory plate to each donor. Findings and caveats of the study: How much donors shared clonotypes was expected to be affected by sequencing depth.

The CDR3 is made up of 13 amino acids. The germline V gene encodes CDR1 MNHEY and CDR2 SVGAGI. The trim removed 6 bases at V and 7 bases at J, leaving 7 bases unmatched. Healthy HIV-negative adults with no recent acute infections or vaccinations were recruited as donors. Authors' data handling: ImmunoSEQ sequences covered only the junction and lacked quality scores; filtering therefore differed. Repertoires were generated with immunoSEQ multiplex PCR, while TCRdb's copy carries only in-frame clones and drops some. Clone size and the V and J calls come from that table; the DNA yielded D and trimming. Among over a million clones listed, about 77% were seen once. On this clone itself: Its specificity is unknown.

Sequencing input: memory CD4+ T cells sorted from blood. Subset: CD45RA-negative fraction. The V gene is TRBV6-5, the J gene TRBJ2-7; 9 positions agree with TRBD2. The sequence was obtained from a man between 18 and 29 years old in good health. Written as DNA, the CDR3 is TGTGCCAGCAGCCAGCGGGGGGCGGGGGAGCAGTACTTC. This encodes CASSQRGAGEQYF.